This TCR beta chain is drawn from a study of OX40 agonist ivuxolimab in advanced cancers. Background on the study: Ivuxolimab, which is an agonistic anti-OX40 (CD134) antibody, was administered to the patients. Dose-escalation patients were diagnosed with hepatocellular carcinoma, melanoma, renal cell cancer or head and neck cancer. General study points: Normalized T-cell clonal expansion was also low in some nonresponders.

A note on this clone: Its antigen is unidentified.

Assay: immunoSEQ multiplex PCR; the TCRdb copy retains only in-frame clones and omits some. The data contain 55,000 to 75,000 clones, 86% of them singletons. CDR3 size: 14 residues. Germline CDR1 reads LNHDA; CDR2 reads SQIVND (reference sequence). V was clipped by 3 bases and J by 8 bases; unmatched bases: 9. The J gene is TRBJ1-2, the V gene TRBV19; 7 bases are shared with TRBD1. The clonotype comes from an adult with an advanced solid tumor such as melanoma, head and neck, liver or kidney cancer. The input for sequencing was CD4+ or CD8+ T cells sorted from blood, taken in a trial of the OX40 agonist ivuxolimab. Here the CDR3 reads CASSISDRARGYTF. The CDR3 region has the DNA TGTGCCAGTAGTATCTCCGACAGGGCCCGCGGCTACACCTTC.